This TCR beta chain was profiled in a study of molecular identifiers for immune sequencing clone quantification. Sorted cells numbering 20,000 to 1,000,000, with 10%, 30% or 50% RNA, yielded the naive CD8 libraries. CD8+CD4-CCR7+CD45RA+ sorting gave the naive CD8 T cells. This CDR3 region has 15 residues. V dropped 0 bases and J dropped 4 bases, with 12 bases sitting between them. Germline assignment: CDR1 SGHKS and CDR2 YYEKEE (reference sequence). Each CDR3 protein is one row after TCRdb ran MiXCR on the PCR reads. The sample holds approximately 670,000 distinct CDR3 sequences, around 20% seen once. This clonotype was seen repeatedly, ten times or more.

V is TRBV5-5 and J is TRBJ2-3; no reliable D call. The sequenced material came from naive CD8+ T cells from blood, with Jurkat cell RNA spiked in. Subset described: FACS-sorted CD8+CD4-CCR7+CD45RA+ naive T cells. The receptor was derived from a human donor in good health. Some libraries in this study had Jurkat cell RNA spiked in. CDR3 sequence: CASSLGTTDADTQYF. CDR3 nucleotides: TGTGCCAGCAGCTTGGGCACCACAGACGCAGATACGCAGTATTTT. Combining the CDR3 with reference TRBV5-5 and TRBJ2-3 gives the whole variable domain DAGVTQSPTHLIKTRGQQVTLRCSPISGHKSVSWYQQVLGQGPQFIFQYYEKEERGRGNFPDRFSARQFPNYSSELNVNALLLGDSALYLCASSLGTTDADTQYFGPGTRLTVL.